Below, one TCR beta chain is given with its context. Its antigen is unknown. Per-nucleotide qualities are absent, and no much larger clonotype sits a single base away. This record belongs to a study of T cell responses to AZD1222 COVID-19 vaccine listed by TCRdb under 2021. Looking at the study overall: Because spike-specific TCR depth and breadth did not differ between the two schedules, AZD1222 recipients who got a second dose at roughly 4 weeks were pooled with those who got a second dose at roughly 12 weeks. TCR sequencing covered more than 230 trial participants: some 210 given two doses of AZD1222 and 26 given two doses of MenACWY control vaccine. Trial participants were enrolled by age into subgroups of 18-55, 56-69 and 70-plus years, and roughly 150, 30 and 60 TCR-sequenced participants, respectively, were included in these subgroups.

According to the study, the label for this sample's time point signals: baseline before first vaccination. Samples from vaccinated people were obtained from the UK trials COV001 and COV002, which included a single-blind randomized controlled phase 2/3 trial of AZD1222 (ChAdOx1 nCoV-19) in healthy adults. For TCRbeta chain sequencing, PBMC samples from trial participants were taken at day 0 and at day 28 after the second dose. The CDR3 runs 12 amino acids, cysteine and phenylalanine included. The kept DNA is CDR3 alone, 36 bases in frame from the first base. Trimming at the junction amounts to 3 bases on V and 7 bases on J, and the germline ends lie 9 bases apart. CDR1 is given as KGHSH and CDR2 as LQKENI, both from the germline V gene. The CDR3 regions of human TCRbeta chains were subjected to immunosequencing. The authors' analysis ran thus. TCRs in the repertoires were matched against a reference library of SARS-CoV-2-specific TCRs that had been generated with the MIRA antigen-specificity platform. Breadth was defined as the fraction of unique TCRs that were SARS-CoV-2-associated, and depth was defined as the fraction of total T cells that were SARS-CoV-2-associated. Using the MIRA data, each spike-specific TCR was mapped to the spike region that the TCR reacts to and placed in a CD4 or CD8 class. Log10-transformed breadth and depth values were compared by one-way ANOVA with Sidak's multiple comparisons tests. TCRdb provides this immuneACCESS table in a form limited to in-frame rearrangements. Some clones are lacking; in checked studies, under half of them reflect an unresolved V gene, and why the rest are absent is not known. That table gives V, J and clone size, and the DNA gave D and trimming. A total of roughly 81,000 clones appear in this sample, just over 85% of them only once. Over 7.5% of the sample rests with the top ten.

Beyond this particular receptor, the publication reports: After two AZD1222 doses, both the breadth and the depth of spike-specific TCRs were significantly higher than at day 0 and than in MenACWY recipients. Nearly half of unique spike-specific TCRs reportedly recognized epitopes outside regions mutated in the B.1.351 and B.1.1.7 variants. Conclusions about previously exposed vaccinees are limited, since just a handful of AZD1222 recipients were seropositive for SARS-CoV-2 at baseline. Participants were mostly white British, with more females than males. The authors suggested clonal diversity may have been underestimated. The vaccine-associated CD4 TCRs covered the entire spike protein, and the dominant responses fell in regions 160-218 and 743-854. In the small 56-69-year group, the increase in depth fell short of significance, most likely because of low power. Because no samples from the day 14 peak response were available, repertoires could be characterized only after the peak T cell response.

The chain links TRBV18 with TRBJ1-1, with the D gene not confidently named. The sample in question was peripheral blood, obtained on day 0 of AZD1222 vaccination. This sequence originates from an adult in good health. The CDR3: CASSPPGGEAFF. The DNA sequence is as follows: TGTGCCAGCTCACCCCCCGGAGGTGAAGCTTTCTTT.